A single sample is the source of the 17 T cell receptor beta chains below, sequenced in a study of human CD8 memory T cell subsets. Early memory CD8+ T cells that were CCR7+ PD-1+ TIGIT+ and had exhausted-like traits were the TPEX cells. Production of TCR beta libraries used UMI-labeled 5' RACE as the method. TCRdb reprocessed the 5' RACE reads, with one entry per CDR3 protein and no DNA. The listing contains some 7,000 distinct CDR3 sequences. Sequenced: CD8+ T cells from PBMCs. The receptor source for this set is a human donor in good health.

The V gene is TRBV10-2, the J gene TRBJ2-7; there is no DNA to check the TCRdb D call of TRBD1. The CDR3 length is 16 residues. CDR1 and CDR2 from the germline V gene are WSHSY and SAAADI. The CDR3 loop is CASSESLAGADDEQYF.

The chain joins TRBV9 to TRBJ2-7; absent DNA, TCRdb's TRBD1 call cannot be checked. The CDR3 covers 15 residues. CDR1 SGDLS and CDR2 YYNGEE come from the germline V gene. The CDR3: CASSVGPRGSYEQYF.

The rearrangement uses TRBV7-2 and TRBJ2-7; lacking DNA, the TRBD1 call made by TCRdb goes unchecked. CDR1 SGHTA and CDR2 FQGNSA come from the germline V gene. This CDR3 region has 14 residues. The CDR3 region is CASSLARGAWEQYF.

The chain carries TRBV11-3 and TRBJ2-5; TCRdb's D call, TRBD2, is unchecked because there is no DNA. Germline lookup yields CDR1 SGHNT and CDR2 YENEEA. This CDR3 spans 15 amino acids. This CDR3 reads CASRSLAGPQETQYF.

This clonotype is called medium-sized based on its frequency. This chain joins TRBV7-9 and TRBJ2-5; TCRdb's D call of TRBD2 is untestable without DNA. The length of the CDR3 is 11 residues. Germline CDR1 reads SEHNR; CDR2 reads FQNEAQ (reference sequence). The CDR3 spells CASSLGTAENF.

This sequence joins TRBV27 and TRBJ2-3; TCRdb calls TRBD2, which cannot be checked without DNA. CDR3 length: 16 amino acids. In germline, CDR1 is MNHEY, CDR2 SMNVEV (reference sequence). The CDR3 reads CASSPSLAGHTDTQYF.

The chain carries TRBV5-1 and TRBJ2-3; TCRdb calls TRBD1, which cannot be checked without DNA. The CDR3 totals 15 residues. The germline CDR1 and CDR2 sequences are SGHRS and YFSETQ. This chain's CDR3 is CASSLNAGPSDTQYF.

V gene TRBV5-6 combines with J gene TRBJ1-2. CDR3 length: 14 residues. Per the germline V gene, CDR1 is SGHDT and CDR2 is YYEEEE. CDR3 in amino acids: CASSLGLDSIGYTF.

The CDR3 protein is CASSQVGLAGGPPYNEQFF. The rearrangement joins TRBV14 to TRBJ2-1; there is no DNA to check the TCRdb D call of TRBD2. The germline V gene has CDR1 SGHDN and CDR2 FVKESK. This CDR3 spans 19 amino acids. The whole variable domain, remainder taken from reference TRBV14 and TRBJ2-1, is EAGVTQFPSHSVIEKGQTVTLRCDPISGHDNLYWYRRVMGKEIKFLLHFVKESKQDESGMPNNRFLAERTGGTYSTLKVQPAELEDSGVYFCASSQVGLAGGPPYNEQFFGPGTRLTVL.

CDR3 in amino acids: CASSHTGDSDRTDTQYF. The chain has TRBV2 and TRBJ2-3; TCRdb proposes TRBD2, but this gene call is untestable without DNA. There are 17 residues in the CDR3. The germline CDR1 and CDR2 sequences are SNHLY and FYNNEI.

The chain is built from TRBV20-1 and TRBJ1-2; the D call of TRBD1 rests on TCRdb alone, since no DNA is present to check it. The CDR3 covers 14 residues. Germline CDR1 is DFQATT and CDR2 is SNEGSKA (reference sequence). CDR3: CSASSGQGPYGYTF.

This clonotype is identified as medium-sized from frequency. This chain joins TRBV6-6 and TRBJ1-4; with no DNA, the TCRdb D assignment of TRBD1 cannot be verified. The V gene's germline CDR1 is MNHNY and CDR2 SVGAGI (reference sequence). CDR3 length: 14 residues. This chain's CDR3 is CASSLPGIGEKLFF.

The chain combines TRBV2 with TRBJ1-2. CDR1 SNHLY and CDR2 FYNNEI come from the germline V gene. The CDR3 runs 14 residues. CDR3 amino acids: CASSENRLGYGYTF.

The CDR3 sequence: CSVQSGSSYEQYF. The rearrangement joins TRBV29-1 to TRBJ2-7. CDR3 size: 13 residues. Germline V lookup: CDR1 SQVTM, CDR2 ANQGSEA.

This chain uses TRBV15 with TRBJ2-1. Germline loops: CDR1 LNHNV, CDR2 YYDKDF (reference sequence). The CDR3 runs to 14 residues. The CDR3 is CATTTTSSMNEQFF.

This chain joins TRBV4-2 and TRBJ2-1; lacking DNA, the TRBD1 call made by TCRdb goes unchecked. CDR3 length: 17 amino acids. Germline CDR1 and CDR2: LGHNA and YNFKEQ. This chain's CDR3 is CASSQGDPYSYDNEQFF.

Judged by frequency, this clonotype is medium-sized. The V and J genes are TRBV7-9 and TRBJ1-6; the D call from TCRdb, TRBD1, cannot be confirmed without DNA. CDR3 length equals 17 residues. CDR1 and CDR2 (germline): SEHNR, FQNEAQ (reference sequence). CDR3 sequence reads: CASSLLRWTGRNSPLHF.